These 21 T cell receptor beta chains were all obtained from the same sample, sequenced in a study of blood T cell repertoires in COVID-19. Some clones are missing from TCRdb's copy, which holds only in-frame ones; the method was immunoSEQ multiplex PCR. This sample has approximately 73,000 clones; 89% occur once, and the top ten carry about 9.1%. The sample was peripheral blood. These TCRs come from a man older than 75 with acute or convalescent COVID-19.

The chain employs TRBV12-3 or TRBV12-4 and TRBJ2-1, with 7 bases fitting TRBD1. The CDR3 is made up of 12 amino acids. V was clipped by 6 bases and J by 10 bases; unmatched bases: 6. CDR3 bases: TGTGCCAGCAGCCTGACACAGGGGGAGCAGTTCTTC. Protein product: CASSLTQGEQFF.

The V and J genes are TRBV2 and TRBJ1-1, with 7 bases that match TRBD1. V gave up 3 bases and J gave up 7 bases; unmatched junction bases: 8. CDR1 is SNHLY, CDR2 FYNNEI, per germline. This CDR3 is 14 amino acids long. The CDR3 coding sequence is TGTGCCAGCAGTGATTGGGCAGGGGGAGGTGAAGCTTTCTTT. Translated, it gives CASSDWAGGGEAFF.

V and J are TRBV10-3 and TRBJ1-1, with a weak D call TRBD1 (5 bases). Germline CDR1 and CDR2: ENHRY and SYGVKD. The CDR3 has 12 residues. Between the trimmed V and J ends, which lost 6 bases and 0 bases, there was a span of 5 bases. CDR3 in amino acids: CAIRQVNTEAFF. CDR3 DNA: TGTGCCATCAGACAGGTGAACACTGAAGCTTTCTTT.

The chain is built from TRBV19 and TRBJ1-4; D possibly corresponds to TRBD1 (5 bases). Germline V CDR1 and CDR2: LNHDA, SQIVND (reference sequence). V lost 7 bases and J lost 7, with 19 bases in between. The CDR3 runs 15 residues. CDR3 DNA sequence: TGTGCCAGTACCCTCTCCACCCGGGGGTCTGAAAAACTGTTTTTT. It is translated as CASTLSTRGSEKLFF.

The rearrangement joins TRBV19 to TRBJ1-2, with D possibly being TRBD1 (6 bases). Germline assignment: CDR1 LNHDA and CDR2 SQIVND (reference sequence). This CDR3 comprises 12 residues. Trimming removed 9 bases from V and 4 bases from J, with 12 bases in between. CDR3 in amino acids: CASLGGGYGYTF. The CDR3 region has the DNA TGTGCCAGCCTAGGGGGGGGCTATGGCTACACCTTC.

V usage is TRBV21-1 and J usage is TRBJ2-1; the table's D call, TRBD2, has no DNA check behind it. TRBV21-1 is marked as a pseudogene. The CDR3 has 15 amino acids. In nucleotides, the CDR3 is TGTGCCAGCAGCAAACAAGGCGGGAGTCCCAATGAGCAGTTCTTC. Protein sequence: CASSKQGGSPNEQFF.

The CDR3 nucleotides read TGTGCCAGCAGCTTGAGGGGGGACAGGTCTTCACCCCTCCACTTT. Encoded protein: CASSLRGDRSSPLHF. This chain uses TRBV7-3 with TRBJ1-6, with TRBD1 matching over 8 bases. Germline V lookup: CDR1 SGHTA, CDR2 FQGTGA. The CDR3 extends over 15 amino acids. The J segment lost 9 bases and the V segment lost 3 bases, leaving 7 bases of the junction unmatched.

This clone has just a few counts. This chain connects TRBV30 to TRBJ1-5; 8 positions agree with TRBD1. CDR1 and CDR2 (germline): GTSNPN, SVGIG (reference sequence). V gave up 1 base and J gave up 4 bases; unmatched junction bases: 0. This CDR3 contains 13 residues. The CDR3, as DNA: TGTGCCTGGAGTGGACAGGGGAATCAGCCCCAGCATTTT. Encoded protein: CAWSGQGNQPQHF. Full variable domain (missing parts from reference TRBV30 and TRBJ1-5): SQTIHQWPATLVQPVGSPLSLECTVEGTSNPNLYWYRQAAGRGLQLLFYSVGIGQISSEVPQNLSASRPQDRQFILSSKKLLLSDSGFYLCAWSGQGNQPQHFGDGTRLSIL.

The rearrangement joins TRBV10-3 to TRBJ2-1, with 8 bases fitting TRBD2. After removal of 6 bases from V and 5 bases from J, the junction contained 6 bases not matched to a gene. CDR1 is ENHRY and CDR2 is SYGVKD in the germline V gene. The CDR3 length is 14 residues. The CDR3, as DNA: TGTGCCATCAGAGACGGGAGGGCCCACAATGAGCAGTTCTTC. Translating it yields CAIRDGRAHNEQFF.

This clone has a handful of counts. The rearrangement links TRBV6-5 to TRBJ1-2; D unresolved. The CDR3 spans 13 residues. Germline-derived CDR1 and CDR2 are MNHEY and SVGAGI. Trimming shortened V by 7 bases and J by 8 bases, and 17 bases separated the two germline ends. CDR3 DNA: TGTGCCAGCACCGATCTCCGGGATGGGGGCTACACCTTC. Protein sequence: CASTDLRDGGYTF.

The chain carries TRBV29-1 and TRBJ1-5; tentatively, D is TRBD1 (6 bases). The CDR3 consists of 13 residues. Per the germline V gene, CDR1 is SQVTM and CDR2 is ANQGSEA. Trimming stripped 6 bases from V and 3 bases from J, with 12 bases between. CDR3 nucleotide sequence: TGCAGCGTCGCCAGGGGACCCAATCAGCCCCAGCATTTT. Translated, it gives CSVARGPNQPQHF.

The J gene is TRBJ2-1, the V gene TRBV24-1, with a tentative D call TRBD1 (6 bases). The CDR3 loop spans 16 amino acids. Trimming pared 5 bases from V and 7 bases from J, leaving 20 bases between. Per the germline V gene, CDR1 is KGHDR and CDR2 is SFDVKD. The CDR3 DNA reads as TGTGCCACCAGTGCCGTAACAGGGACGAGTTTTAATGAGCAGTTCTTC. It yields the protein CATSAVTGTSFNEQFF.

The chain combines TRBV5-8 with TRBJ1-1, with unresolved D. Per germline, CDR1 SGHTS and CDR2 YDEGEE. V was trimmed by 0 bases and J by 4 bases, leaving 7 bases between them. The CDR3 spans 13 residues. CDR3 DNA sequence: TGTGCCAGCAGCTTGGTTGAGAGCACTGAAGCTTTCTTT. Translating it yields CASSLVESTEAFF.

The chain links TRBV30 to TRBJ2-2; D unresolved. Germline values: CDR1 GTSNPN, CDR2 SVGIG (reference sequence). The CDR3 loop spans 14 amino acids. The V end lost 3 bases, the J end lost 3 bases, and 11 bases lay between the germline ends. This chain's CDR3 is CAWSVVADTGELFF. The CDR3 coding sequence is TGTGCCTGGAGCGTAGTTGCGGACACCGGGGAGCTGTTTTTT.

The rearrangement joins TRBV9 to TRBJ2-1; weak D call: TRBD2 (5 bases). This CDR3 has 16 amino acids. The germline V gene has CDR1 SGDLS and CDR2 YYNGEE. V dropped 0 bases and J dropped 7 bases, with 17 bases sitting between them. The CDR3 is CASSVAILAPGNEQFF. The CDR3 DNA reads TGTGCCAGCAGCGTAGCTATATTGGCCCCGGGGAATGAGCAGTTCTTC.

CDR3 nucleotide sequence: TGTGCCAGCAGTGTCCTAGCGGGGGGACCCGATTTTCAAGAGACCCAGTACTTC. It codes for CASSVLAGGPDFQETQYF. J is TRBJ2-5 and V is TRBV27, with 11 positions matching TRBD2. V dropped 5 bases and J dropped 2; count of bases not matched to a gene: 13. CDR3 size: 18 residues. Germline loops: CDR1 MNHEY, CDR2 SMNVEV (reference sequence).

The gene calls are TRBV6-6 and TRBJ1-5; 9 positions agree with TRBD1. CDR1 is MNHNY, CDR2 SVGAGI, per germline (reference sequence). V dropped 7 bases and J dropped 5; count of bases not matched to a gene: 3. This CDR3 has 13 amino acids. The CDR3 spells CASTRDRDQPQHF. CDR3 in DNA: TGTGCCAGCACCAGGGACAGGGATCAGCCCCAGCATTTT.

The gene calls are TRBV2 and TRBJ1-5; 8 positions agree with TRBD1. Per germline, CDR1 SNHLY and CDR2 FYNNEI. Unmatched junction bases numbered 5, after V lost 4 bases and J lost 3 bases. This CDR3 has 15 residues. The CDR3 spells CASSGDRILNQPQHF. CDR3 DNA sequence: TGTGCCAGCAGTGGGGACAGGATTCTCAATCAGCCCCAGCATTTT.

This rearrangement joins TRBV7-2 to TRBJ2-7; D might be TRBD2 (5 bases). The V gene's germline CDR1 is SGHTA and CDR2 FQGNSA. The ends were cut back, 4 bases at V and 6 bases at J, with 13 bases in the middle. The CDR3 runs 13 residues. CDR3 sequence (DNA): TGTGCCAGCAGCTATGGGGAGAAGAGCGAGCAGTACTTC. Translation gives CASSYGEKSEQYF. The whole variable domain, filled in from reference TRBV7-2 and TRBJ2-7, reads GAGVSQSPSNKVTEKGKDVELRCDPISGHTALYWYRQSLGQGLEFLIYFQGNSAPDKSGLPSDRFSAERTGGSVSTLTIQRTQQEDSAVYLCASSYGEKSEQYFGPGTRLTVT.

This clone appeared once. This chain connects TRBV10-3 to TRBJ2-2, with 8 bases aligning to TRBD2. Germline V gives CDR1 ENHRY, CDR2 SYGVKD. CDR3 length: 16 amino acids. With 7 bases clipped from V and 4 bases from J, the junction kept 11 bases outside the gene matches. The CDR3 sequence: CAIIEYGSGVTGELFF. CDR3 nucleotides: TGTGCCATCATAGAATATGGTAGCGGGGTCACCGGGGAGCTGTTTTTT.

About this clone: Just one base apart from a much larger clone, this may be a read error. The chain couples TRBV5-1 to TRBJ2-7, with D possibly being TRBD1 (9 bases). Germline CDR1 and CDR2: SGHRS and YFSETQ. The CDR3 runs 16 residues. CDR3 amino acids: CASSPGGTGTTYKQYF. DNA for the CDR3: TGCGCCAGCAGCCCGGGGGGGACAGGGACCACCTACAAGCAGTACTTC.